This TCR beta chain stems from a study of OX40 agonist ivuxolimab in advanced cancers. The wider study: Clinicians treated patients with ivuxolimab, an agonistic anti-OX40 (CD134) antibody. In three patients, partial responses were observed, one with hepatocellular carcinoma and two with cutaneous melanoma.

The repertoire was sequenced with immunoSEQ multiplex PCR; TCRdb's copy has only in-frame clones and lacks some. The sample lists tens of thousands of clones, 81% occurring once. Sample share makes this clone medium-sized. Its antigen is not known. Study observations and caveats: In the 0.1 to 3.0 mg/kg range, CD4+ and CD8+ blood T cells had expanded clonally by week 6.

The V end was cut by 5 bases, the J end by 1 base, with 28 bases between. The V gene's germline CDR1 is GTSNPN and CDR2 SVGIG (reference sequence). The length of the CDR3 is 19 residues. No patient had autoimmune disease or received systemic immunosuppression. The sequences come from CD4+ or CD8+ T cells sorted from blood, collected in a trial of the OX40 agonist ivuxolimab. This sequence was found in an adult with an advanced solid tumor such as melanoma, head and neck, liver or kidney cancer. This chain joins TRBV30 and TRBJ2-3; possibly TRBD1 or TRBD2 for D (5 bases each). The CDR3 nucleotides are TGTGCCTGGGCCCAGTTGGGGAGCGGTGGGGGTCCGGGCACAGATACGCAGTATTTT. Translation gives CAWAQLGSGGGPGTDTQYF.